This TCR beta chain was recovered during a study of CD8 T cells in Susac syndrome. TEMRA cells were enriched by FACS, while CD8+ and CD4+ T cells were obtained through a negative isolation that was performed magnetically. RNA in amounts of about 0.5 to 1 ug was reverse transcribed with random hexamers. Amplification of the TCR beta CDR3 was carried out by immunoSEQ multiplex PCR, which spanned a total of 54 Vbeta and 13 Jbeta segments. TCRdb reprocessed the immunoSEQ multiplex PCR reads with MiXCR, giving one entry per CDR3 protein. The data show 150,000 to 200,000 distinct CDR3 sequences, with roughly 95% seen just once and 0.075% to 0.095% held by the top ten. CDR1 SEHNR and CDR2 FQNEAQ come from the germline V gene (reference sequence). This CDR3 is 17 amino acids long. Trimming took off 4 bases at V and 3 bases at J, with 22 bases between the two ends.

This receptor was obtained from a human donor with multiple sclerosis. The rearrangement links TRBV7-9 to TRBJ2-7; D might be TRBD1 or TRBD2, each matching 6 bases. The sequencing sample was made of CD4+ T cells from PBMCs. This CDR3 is CASSSQGGRGPGYEQYF. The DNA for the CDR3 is TGTGCCAGCAGCTCTCAAGGGGGGAGAGGACCCGGCTACGAGCAGTACTTC.